Below, 8 T cell receptor beta chains from the same sample are listed, as sequenced in a study of cytomegalovirus exposure and HLA in healthy donors. PCR involved 60 Vbeta and 13 Jbeta primers. Sequencing used immunoSEQ multiplex PCR; TCRdb keeps in-frame clones, though not all of them. The specimen's table records about 110,000 clones. Sequenced input: PBMCs. The receptor source for this set is a man under 40 in good health and CMV-seronegative.

V gene TRBV7-2 combines with J gene TRBJ2-1; D ambiguous. Germline loops: CDR1 SGHTA, CDR2 FQGNSA. V dropped 6 bases and J dropped 7 bases, with 10 bases sitting between them. The CDR3 is 12 amino acids. The CDR3 sequence is CASSANWNEQFF. CDR3 DNA sequence: TGTGCCAGCAGTGCTAACTGGAATGAGCAGTTCTTC.

V and J are TRBV7-6 and TRBJ2-7, with 8 positions matching TRBD1. V dropped 1 base and J dropped 6; count of bases not matched to a gene: 8. From germline, CDR1 is SGHVS and CDR2 FNYEAQ. The CDR3 loop spans 15 amino acids. CDR3 DNA: TGTGCCAGCAGCTTAGGCCCAGGGGGCGCGGGCGAGCAGTACTTC. Its translation is CASSLGPGGAGEQYF. Full variable domain (missing parts from reference TRBV7-6 and TRBJ2-7): GAGVSQSPRYKVTKRGQDVALRCDPISGHVSLYWYRQALGQGPEFLTYFNYEAQQDKSGLPNDRFSAERPEGSISTLTIQRTEQRDSAMYRCASSLGPGGAGEQYFGPGTRLTVT.

The chain carries TRBV10-3 and TRBJ1-2; 9 bases are a match to TRBD1. This CDR3 region has 16 residues. Germline V gene data show CDR1 as ENHRY and CDR2 as SYGVKD. The V segment lost 0 bases and the J segment 2 bases; nucleotides outside the gene matches: 4. Here the CDR3 DNA reads TGTGCCATCAGTGAGTCAAACGGACAGGGGAACTATGGCTACACCTTC. Residues: CAISESNGQGNYGYTF.

This chain connects TRBV5-4 to TRBJ2-6; 7 bases match TRBD2. Trimming at V came to 4 bases and at J to 0 bases, leaving 10 bases not matched to a gene. Germline CDR1 reads SGHNT; CDR2 reads YYREEE (reference sequence). The CDR3 covers 18 residues. CDR3 DNA: TGTGCCAGCAGCCCGATGGGCGCTAGCGGCTCTGGGGCCAACGTCCTGACTTTC. Translating gives CASSPMGASGSGANVLTF. The entire variable domain, with the rest obtained from reference TRBV5-4 and TRBJ2-6, is as follows: ETGVTQSPTHLIKTRGQQVTLRCSSQSGHNTVSWYQQALGQGPQFIFQYYREEENGRGNFPPRFSGLQFPNYSSELNVNALELDDSALYLCASSPMGASGSGANVLTFGAGSRLTVL.

This sequence joins TRBV6-1 and TRBJ1-5; 7 bases match TRBD1. Germline V gene sequence: CDR1 MNHNS, CDR2 SASEGT. J gave up 4 bases and V 2 bases, and 5 bases lay outside the gene matches. The CDR3 length is 15 residues. CDR3 sequence (DNA): TGTGCCAGCAGTGAAAGGGGACAGACTAATCAGCCCCAGCATTTT. Amino acids: CASSERGQTNQPQHF.

The V and J genes are TRBV6-5 and TRBJ2-5; 7 bases align to TRBD2. The CDR3 extends over 16 amino acids. J lost 3 bases, V lost 4 bases, and 11 bases had no gene match. In germline, CDR1 is MNHEY, CDR2 SVGAGI. The chain's CDR3 is CASSWGGLGGEETQYF. CDR3 coding DNA: TGTGCCAGCAGTTGGGGGGGATTAGGAGGGGAAGAGACCCAGTACTTC.

This chain connects TRBV27 to TRBJ2-7; 9 bases align to TRBD2. The CDR3 runs 14 residues. V was pared by 5 bases and J by 3 bases, with 5 bases of the junction left unmatched. CDR1 MNHEY and CDR2 SMNVEV come from the germline V gene (reference sequence). The CDR3 loop reads CASSQKRGVYEQYF. CDR3 DNA sequence: TGTGCCAGCAGTCAAAAGCGGGGGGTCTACGAGCAGTACTTC.

The CDR3 protein is CASSITGGGQYF. The CDR3 bases are TGCGCCAGCAGCATTACAGGGGGCGGGCAGTACTTC. The rearrangement links TRBV5-1 to TRBJ2-7; 9 positions agree with TRBD1. V lost 4 bases, J lost 9 bases, and 5 bases stayed unmatched. CDR1 is SGHRS, CDR2 YFSETQ, per germline. CDR3 length: 12 amino acids.